A single sample is the source of the 10 T cell receptor beta chains below, sequenced in a study of regulatory T cells in long-lasting Graves disease. Assembly of TCR beta libraries relied on iRepertoire HTBI primers together with Arm-PCR of CDR3 regions. Via MiXCR, TCRdb re-called the multiplex PCR reads, giving one row per CDR3 protein. The sample includes a few hundred thousand distinct CDR3 sequences, 20% to 30% of them seen just once. The time point was: persistent/refractory GD, antithyroid drugs over 5 years with positive TRAb. PBMCs were the source of the RNA used for TCR sequencing. This specimen was peripheral blood mononuclear cells (PBMCs), taken when the disease was refractory, from a patient treated with antithyroid drugs. All receptors come from a female donor with Graves disease.

This clonotype showed up many times. The chain couples TRBV20-1 to TRBJ2-7; TRBD1 matches at 7 bases. Germline V gene data show CDR1 as DFQATT and CDR2 as SNEGSKA (reference sequence). The CDR3 sequence is 11 residues long. CDR3 residues: CSWTGSYEQYF. As DNA, the CDR3 is TGCAGCTGGACAGGTTCCTACGAGCAGTACTTC.

This clonotype was counted a few times. The chain joins TRBV6-5 to TRBJ1-1, with D maybe TRBD1 (5 bases). Germline loops: CDR1 MNHEY, CDR2 SVGAGI. Trimming removed 3 bases at V and 0 bases at J, with 17 bases between. This CDR3 contains 17 residues. CDR3 residues: CASSYSLGQGVNTEAFF. In nucleotides, the CDR3 is TGTGCCAGCAGTTATTCTCTGGGGCAGGGAGTGAACACTGAAGCTTTCTTT.

Remarks on this clonotype: This could be a read error, since a much larger clone is one nucleotide away. The chain recombines TRBV6-5 with TRBJ2-7, with a tentative D call TRBD2 (5 bases). CDR1 is MNHEY, CDR2 SVGAGI, per germline. This CDR3 comprises 14 residues. Written as DNA, the CDR3 is TGTGCCAGCAGTTCCCCGACTACGCCCTACGAGCAGCACTTC. It is translated as CASSSPTTPYEQHF.

This clonotype occurred once. This chain uses TRBV5-5 with TRBJ1-5, with D tentatively TRBD1 (6 bases). The CDR3 covers 17 residues. Trimming removed 0 bases at V and 3 bases at J, with 16 bases between. The germline gives CDR1 SGHKS, CDR2 YYEKEE (reference sequence). The CDR3 protein is CASSLAFTGRFNQPQHF. The CDR3 DNA is TGTGCCAGCAGCTTGGCTTTCACAGGGAGGTTCAATCAGCCCCAGCATTTT. The whole variable domain, filled in from reference TRBV5-5 and TRBJ1-5, reads DAGVTQSPTHLIKTRGQQVTLRCSPISGHKSVSWYQQVLGQGPQFIFQYYEKEERGRGNFPDRFSARQFPNYSSELNVNALLLGDSALYLCASSLAFTGRFNQPQHFGDGTRLSIL.

The chain uses TRBV18 and TRBJ1-3; D remains ambiguous. V was cut by 0 bases and J by 4 bases, with 10 bases left in between. Germline V gives CDR1 KGHSH, CDR2 LQKENI. The CDR3 consists of 15 residues. The CDR3 region has the DNA TGTGCCAGCTCACCACCGTCGACGTACGGAAACACCATATATTTT. Its translation is CASSPPSTYGNTIYF.

The sample holds a few counts of this clonotype. The V and J genes are TRBV9 and TRBJ1-2; no definite D call. Trimming left V 0 bases short and J 0 bases short, with 9 bases between. The CDR3 sequence is 15 residues long. Looked up from germline, CDR1 is SGDLS and CDR2 is YYNGEE. The CDR3 bases are TGTGCCAGCAGCGTAGATGGGTTGCCTAACTATGGCTACACCTTC. Translation gives CASSVDGLPNYGYTF.

Many counts were recorded for this clonotype. The rearrangement links TRBV27 to TRBJ1-5, with TRBD1 identical over 10 bases. This CDR3 comprises 16 residues. Germline V gene sequence: CDR1 MNHEY, CDR2 SMNVEV (reference sequence). V lost 10 bases, J lost 4 bases, and 13 bases stayed unmatched. CDR3 sequence: CATSPRDRGSNQPQHF. The CDR3 DNA follows: TGTGCCACTTCTCCCCGGGACAGGGGATCGAATCAGCCCCAGCATTTT.

This clonotype has more than one count but fewer than ten. The chain employs TRBV7-2 and TRBJ1-6; D not resolved. V shed 5 bases and J shed 11 bases, with 13 bases lying between them. The germline V gene encodes CDR1 SGHTA and CDR2 FQGNSA. The CDR3 totals 13 residues. The CDR3 bases are TGTGCCAGCAGCCTATCGGCGTCCACACCCCTCCACTTT. This sequence encodes CASSLSASTPLHF.

The rearrangement uses TRBV7-2 and TRBJ1-5; D is unresolved. Germline V gene sequence: CDR1 SGHTA, CDR2 FQGNSA. The CDR3 sequence is 15 residues long. Trimming cost V 4 bases and J 0 bases, with 10 bases left between them. CDR3 in DNA: TGTGCCAGCAGCTCCAGATCCCTTAGCAATCAGCCCCAGCATTTT. This translates into CASSSRSLSNQPQHF.

This chain uses TRBV4-2 with TRBJ1-1; a weak D match, TRBD1 (5 bases). Trimming pared 2 bases from V and 7 bases from J, leaving 20 bases between. The CDR3 sequence is 16 residues long. Germline CDR1 reads LGHNA; CDR2 reads YNFKEQ. The CDR3 nucleotides are TGTGCCAGCAGCCAAATTGCATGGTCGTTACAGGATGAAGCTTTCTTT. It specifies CASSQIAWSLQDEAFF.